One sample yielded the 18 T cell receptor beta chains listed below, sequenced in a study of blood T cell repertoires in COVID-19. TCRdb's table, derived via immunoSEQ multiplex PCR, lists solely in-frame clones and lacks some. The sample has over 25,000 clones, roughly 85% seen once. Sample: peripheral blood. The source is a woman in her fifties or sixties with active COVID-19.

V is TRBV2 and J is TRBJ2-2; 10 bases map to TRBD2. Unmatched junction bases numbered 7, after V lost 7 bases and J lost 2 bases. The CDR3 is 16 amino acids. CDR1 and CDR2 from the germline V gene are SNHLY and FYNNEI. The CDR3 loop is CASNMRLAGNTGELFF. CDR3 bases: TGTGCCAGCAACATGAGACTAGCGGGCAACACCGGGGAGCTGTTTTTT.

The chain joins TRBV14 to TRBJ2-1; D not certain. V lost 3 bases and J 4 bases, leaving 7 bases between the germline ends. Germline lookup yields CDR1 SGHDN and CDR2 FVKESK. This CDR3 region has 13 residues. CDR3 DNA sequence: TGTGCCAGCAGCCACGGTGCGTACAATGAGCAGTTCTTC. The encoded protein is CASSHGAYNEQFF.

This chain links TRBV9 with TRBJ2-6; tentatively, D is TRBD2 (6 bases). Trimming left V 4 bases short and J 0 bases short, with 14 bases between. The CDR3 spans 17 residues. Germline values: CDR1 SGDLS, CDR2 YYNGEE. The CDR3 here is CASSPSGLSSGANVLTF. The CDR3 DNA reads as TGTGCCAGCAGCCCCTCGGGACTGAGCTCTGGGGCCAACGTCCTGACTTTC. The full variable domain, with the rest looked up from reference TRBV9 and TRBJ2-6, is DSGVTQTPKHLITATGQRVTLRCSPRSGDLSVYWYQQSLDQGLQFLIQYYNGEERAKGNILERFSAQQFPDLHSELNLSSLELGDSALYFCASSPSGLSSGANVLTFGAGSRLTVL.

The rearrangement links TRBV18 to TRBJ2-1; perhaps TRBD1 as D (5 bases). The V end lost 1 base, the J end lost 4 bases, and 11 bases lay between the germline ends. Per germline, CDR1 KGHSH and CDR2 LQKENI. The CDR3 runs 15 residues. CDR3 sequence: CASSPLTGDYNEQFF. The CDR3 DNA follows: TGTGCCAGCTCACCACTCACAGGAGATTACAATGAGCAGTTCTTC.

This clone came up once. The V and J genes are TRBV28 and TRBJ2-1; the match to TRBD2 covers 9 bases. This CDR3 has 14 residues. The trim removed 3 bases at V and 9 bases at J, leaving 6 bases unmatched. Germline CDR1 and CDR2: MDHEN and SYDVKM. Written as DNA, the CDR3 is TGTGCCAGCAGTTTTAGCGGGAGTTGGAGTGAGCAGTTCTTC. Residues: CASSFSGSWSEQFF.

The chain carries TRBV9 and TRBJ2-3; 7 bases align to TRBD2. V gave up 2 bases and J gave up 6 bases; unmatched junction bases: 6. The CDR3 runs to 14 residues. Germline V gene sequence: CDR1 SGDLS, CDR2 YYNGEE. The DNA of the CDR3 is TGTGCCAGCAGCGTGGGGGGGACCGCGGATACGCAGTATTTT. Translation: CASSVGGTADTQYF. Supplemented by reference TRBV9 and TRBJ2-3, the full variable domain reads DSGVTQTPKHLITATGQRVTLRCSPRSGDLSVYWYQQSLDQGLQFLIQYYNGEERAKGNILERFSAQQFPDLHSELNLSSLELGDSALYFCASSVGGTADTQYFGPGTRLTVL.

This chain connects TRBV5-6 to TRBJ2-2, with 7 bases lining up with TRBD1. CDR1 is SGHDT and CDR2 is YYEEEE in the germline V gene. Trimming at V came to 4 bases and at J to 5 bases, leaving 14 bases not matched to a gene. This CDR3 has 17 amino acids. CDR3 sequence reads: CASSLRGPRERTGELFF. CDR3 sequence (DNA): TGTGCCAGCAGCCTTAGGGGGCCAAGAGAAAGGACCGGGGAGCTGTTTTTT. The full variable domain, in which reference TRBV5-6 and TRBJ2-2 provide the parts outside the CDR3, is DAGVTQSPTHLIKTRGQQVTLRCSPKSGHDTVSWYQQALGQGPQFIFQYYEEEERQRGNFPDRFSGHQFPNYSSELNVNALLLGDSALYLCASSLRGPRERTGELFFGEGSRLTVL.

The V and J genes are TRBV2 and TRBJ1-1; possible D gene TRBD1, 6 bases. Germline V gene lookup returns CDR1 SNHLY and CDR2 FYNNEI. The CDR3 contains 15 residues. Trimming stripped 5 bases from V and 4 bases from J, with 17 bases between. CDR3 sequence: CASSYIRGVGTEAFF. In DNA form, the CDR3 reads TGTGCCAGCAGTTATATCAGGGGCGTGGGCACTGAAGCTTTCTTT.

J is TRBJ2-7 and V is TRBV6-5, with 10 bases lining up with TRBD1. With V trimmed by 7 bases and J by 0 bases, 6 bases remained unmatched. CDR1 is MNHEY, CDR2 SVGAGI, per germline. The CDR3 sequence is 15 residues long. The CDR3 here is CASTRDRGLSYEQYF. CDR3 DNA sequence: TGTGCCAGCACCAGGGACAGGGGCCTCTCCTACGAGCAGTACTTC.

The chain links TRBV12-2 to TRBJ1-2. TRBV12-2 is a documented pseudogene. The CDR3 contains 13 residues. CDR3 nucleotides: TGTGCAAGTCGCCCAGTGGGATCGGGGGGCTACACCTTC. Amino acid sequence: CASRPVGSGGYTF.

The chain recombines TRBV2 with TRBJ2-1; 7 nucleotides line up with TRBD1. The CDR3 runs to 15 residues. Trimming at V came to 6 bases and at J to 0 bases, leaving 5 bases not matched to a gene. CDR1 is SNHLY and CDR2 is FYNNEI in the germline V gene. The CDR3 spells CASRRDSSSYNEQFF. The CDR3 nucleotides are TGTGCCAGCAGGAGGGACAGTAGCTCCTACAATGAGCAGTTCTTC.

The chain carries TRBV2 and TRBJ2-7, with D possibly TRBD2 on 5 matching bases. V was clipped by 3 bases and J by 5 bases, with 17 bases between them. CDR1 and CDR2 (germline): SNHLY, FYNNEI. The CDR3 extends over 15 amino acids. CDR3 loop: CASSDHSRERNEQYF. The CDR3 DNA follows: TGTGCCAGCAGTGACCACTCCCGGGAAAGGAACGAGCAGTACTTC.

The chain is built from TRBV5-1 and TRBJ1-5, with D tentatively TRBD1 (5 bases). With 0 bases removed from V and 2 bases from J, the gap between germline ends came to 12 bases. Germline CDR1 and CDR2: SGHRS and YFSETQ. The length of the CDR3 is 16 residues. This CDR3 reads CASSLGPGFGNQPQHF. DNA of the CDR3: TGCGCCAGCAGCTTGGGTCCAGGGTTCGGCAATCAGCCCCAGCATTTT.

The V call is TRBV7-2, the J call TRBJ2-3; 11 nucleotides agree with TRBD2. CDR3 length equals 17 residues. The J segment lost 4 bases and the V segment lost 4 bases, leaving 10 bases of the junction unmatched. Germline V gene sequence: CDR1 SGHTA, CDR2 FQGNSA. CDR3: CASSSQRLAGKADTQYF. CDR3 nucleotides: TGTGCCAGCAGCTCGCAACGACTAGCGGGGAAGGCAGATACGCAGTATTTT. Drawing the rest from reference TRBV7-2 and TRBJ2-3, the complete variable domain is GAGVSQSPSNKVTEKGKDVELRCDPISGHTALYWYRQSLGQGLEFLIYFQGNSAPDKSGLPSDRFSAERTGGSVSTLTIQRTQQEDSAVYLCASSSQRLAGKADTQYFGPGTRLTVL.

This chain links TRBV7-9 with TRBJ2-2; 10 nucleotides match TRBD1. Germline V gives CDR1 SEHNR, CDR2 FQNEAQ (reference sequence). This CDR3 is built from 16 residues. J was trimmed by 5 bases and V by 4 bases; bases with no gene match: 7. CDR3 bases: TGTGCCAGCAGCTCACCAGGGACAGGGGTGACCGGGGAGCTGTTTTTT. Its translation is CASSSPGTGVTGELFF.

V usage is TRBV7-9 and J usage is TRBJ2-1, with D perhaps matching TRBD2 (5 bases). Per the germline V gene, CDR1 is SEHNR and CDR2 is FQNEAQ (reference sequence). Between the trimmed V and J ends, which lost 3 bases and 2 bases, there was a span of 8 bases. The CDR3 consists of 14 residues. CDR3 DNA sequence: TGTGCCAGCAGCTTCACTAGGACCTACAATGAGCAGTTCTTC. Residues: CASSFTRTYNEQFF.

The chain links TRBV4-2 to TRBJ2-1; D possibly corresponds to TRBD1 (5 bases). Germline V gene lookup returns CDR1 LGHNA and CDR2 YNFKEQ. The V end was cut by 0 bases, the J end by 3 bases, with 12 bases between. The CDR3 is 16 residues long. CDR3 sequence: CASSQDLGGHYNEQFF. CDR3 in DNA: TGTGCCAGCAGCCAAGATCTGGGCGGACACTACAATGAGCAGTTCTTC.

The chain employs TRBV15 and TRBJ2-1; D perhaps matches TRBD1 (6 bases). The V end was cut by 1 base, the J end by 5 bases, with 18 bases between. The CDR3 consists of 17 residues. Germline V gene data show CDR1 as LNHNV and CDR2 as YYDKDF (reference sequence). The CDR3 bases are TGTGCCACCAGCAGAGGGGCCCCAGACAGGAGGAACAATGAGCAGTTCTTC. This encodes CATSRGAPDRRNNEQFF. The full variable domain, its missing parts supplied by reference TRBV15 and TRBJ2-1, is DAMVIQNPRYQVTQFGKPVTLSCSQTLNHNVMYWYQQKSSQAPKLLFHYYDKDFNNEADTPDNFQSRRPNTSFCFLDIRSPGLGDTAMYLCATSRGAPDRRNNEQFFGPGTRLTVL.